Listed below are T cell receptor beta chains from one sample, sequenced in a study of blood T cell repertoires in COVID-19. Sequenced by immunoSEQ multiplex PCR; TCRdb stores in-frame clones only, minus some. The sample has 150,000 to 200,000 clones; 80% are singletons. The sample consisted of peripheral blood. All receptors derive from a man in his 60s with acute or convalescent COVID-19. The CDR3 runs from the conserved cysteine through the conserved F or W. Fields, in order: D gene, V gene, clone size, J gene, CDR3 protein, CDR3 DNA. D genes are given only for firm matches. Clone size is stated in some rows and not others, as once, few, many or a class when expanded.

D: .
V: TRBV7-7
size: .
J: TRBJ2-3
CDR3: CASSPGGPGRTDTQYF
DNA: TGTGCTAGCAGCCCCGGCGGGCCAGGCCGCACAGATACGCAGTATTTT

D: .
V: TRBV5-1
size: .
J: TRBJ1-1
CDR3: CASSSGVAEAFF
DNA: TGCGCCAGCAGCTCCGGTGTCGCTGAAGCTTTCTTT

D: .
V: TRBV4-1
size: .
J: TRBJ2-7
CDR3: CASSQDRTGSYEQYF
DNA: TGCGCCAGCAGCCAAGATAGGACGGGGTCCTACGAGCAGTACTTC

D: .
V: TRBV5-1
size: .
J: TRBJ2-3
CDR3: CASSLSSAREADTQYF
DNA: TGCGCCAGCAGCTTGAGTTCGGCCAGAGAGGCGGATACGCAGTATTTT

D: TRBD1
V: TRBV19
size: .
J: TRBJ2-4
CDR3: CASSPRTGEVGIAKNIQYF
DNA: TGTGCCAGTAGTCCCCGGACAGGGGAGGTCGGAATAGCCAAAAACATTCAGTACTTC

D: .
V: TRBV7-2
size: few
J: TRBJ1-2
CDR3: CASSSQGLYGYTF
DNA: TGTGCCAGCAGCTCCCAGGGTTTATATGGCTACACCTTC

D: .
V: TRBV10-3
size: .
J: TRBJ2-2
CDR3: CAISELVGAGELFF
DNA: TGTGCCATCAGTGAGTTAGTAGGGGCCGGGGAGCTGTTTTTT

D: TRBD1
V: TRBV2
size: .
J: TRBJ1-6
CDR3: CASRRDRDNSPLHF
DNA: TGTGCCAGCCGAAGGGACAGAGATAATTCACCCCTCCACTTT

D: TRBD2
V: TRBV10-3
size: .
J: TRBJ2-3
CDR3: CAISDLGLAGGRDTTDTQYF
DNA: TGTGCCATCAGTGACCTGGGACTAGCGGGAGGTCGGGATACCACAGATACGCAGTATTTT

D: TRBD2
V: TRBV6-5
size: few
J: TRBJ2-1
CDR3: CASSYGTSGNNEQFF
DNA: TGTGCCAGCAGTTATGGGACTAGCGGGAACAATGAGCAGTTCTTC

D: TRBD1
V: TRBV6-5
size: .
J: TRBJ1-4
CDR3: CASSPGGLYNEKLFF
DNA: TGTGCCAGCAGCCCAGGGGGTTTGTATAATGAAAAACTGTTTTTT

D: TRBD2
V: TRBV9
size: .
J: TRBJ2-1
CDR3: CASNTNQPGELAGGPVLIF
DNA: TGTGCCAGCAACACTAATCAACCCGGGGAACTAGCGGGAGGGCCGGTTCTGATCTTC

D: .
V: TRBV6-6
size: .
J: TRBJ2-7
CDR3: CASIGGATQFQYF
DNA: TGTGCCAGCATAGGAGGGGCGACCCAGTTCCAGTACTTC

D: TRBD2
V: TRBV19
size: .
J: TRBJ2-7
CDR3: CASGAGKNLEQYF
DNA: TGTGCCAGTGGAGCGGGGAAAAACCTCGAGCAGTACTTC

D: .
V: TRBV7-2
size: .
J: TRBJ1-2
CDR3: CASSLGRVAGYTF
DNA: TGTGCCAGCAGCTTAGGCAGGGTGGCTGGCTACACCTTC

D: TRBD2
V: TRBV4-2
size: .
J: TRBJ2-7
CDR3: CASSRDPSGRYEQYF
DNA: TGTGCCAGCAGCCGGGACCCTAGCGGCCGCTACGAGCAGTACTTC

D: .
V: TRBV2
size: once
J: TRBJ1-4
CDR3: CASSEGGLGFEKLFF
DNA: TGTGCCAGCAGTGAAGGTGGACTCGGTTTTGAAAAACTGTTTTTT

D: TRBD1
V: TRBV7-8
size: .
J: TRBJ1-5
CDR3: CASSLALGQGGIVIQHF
DNA: TGTGCCAGCAGCTTAGCGCTCGGGCAGGGGGGAATTGTAATCCAGCATTTT

D: .
V: TRBV11-2
size: .
J: TRBJ1-2
CDR3: CASSWGSGPLNYGYTF
DNA: TGTGCCAGCAGCTGGGGCAGTGGCCCCCTTAACTATGGCTACACCTTC

D: .
V: TRBV7-9
size: .
J: TRBJ1-1
CDR3: CASSRRGNTEAFF
DNA: TGTGCCAGCAGCCGCCGGGGTAACACTGAAGCTTTCTTT

D: .
V: TRBV28
size: .
J: TRBJ1-2
CDR3: CASSENSGIYGYTF
DNA: TGTGCCAGCAGCGAAAATTCGGGAATTTATGGCTACACCTTC

D: TRBD2
V: TRBV24-1
size: .
J: TRBJ2-1
CDR3: CATSDLWTSGSNEQFF
DNA: TGTGCCACCAGTGATTTGTGGACTAGCGGGAGCAATGAGCAGTTCTTC

D: .
V: TRBV11-1
size: .
J: TRBJ2-3
CDR3: CASSLSGAENTQYF
DNA: TGTGCCAGCAGCTTATCAGGGGCGGAAAATACGCAGTATTTT

D: TRBD2
V: TRBV29-1
size: few
J: TRBJ2-7
CDR3: CSVWGLADEQYF
DNA: TGCAGCGTGTGGGGACTAGCGGACGAGCAGTACTTC